Below are 12 T cell receptor beta chains sequenced from a single sample in a study of blood T cell repertoires in COVID-19. Generated by immunoSEQ multiplex PCR, the TCRdb table keeps only in-frame clones and is missing some. The data show 88,000 or so clones, less than 90% seen once. Specimen: peripheral blood. The source of these receptors is a man in his fifties or sixties with acute or convalescent COVID-19.

The chain recombines TRBV2 with TRBJ1-1; 8 bases agree with TRBD1. CDR1 is SNHLY and CDR2 is FYNNEI in the germline V gene. Trimming cost V 7 bases and J 0 bases; bases outside gene matches: 4. The length of the CDR3 is 14 residues. The CDR3 protein is CASIQDRVNTEAFF. In nucleotides, the CDR3 is TGTGCCAGCATCCAGGACAGGGTGAACACTGAAGCTTTCTTT. The full variable domain, in which reference TRBV2 and TRBJ1-1 provide the parts outside the CDR3, is EPEVTQTPSHQVTQMGQEVILRCVPISNHLYFYWYRQILGQKVEFLVSFYNNEISEKSEIFDDQFSVERPDGSNFTLKIRSTKLEDSAMYFCASIQDRVNTEAFFGQGTRLTVV.

J is TRBJ1-3 and V is TRBV7-6; TRBD1 matches 10 bases. The J segment lost 7 bases and the V segment lost 3 bases, leaving 3 bases of the junction unmatched. Per the germline V gene, CDR1 is SGHVS and CDR2 is FNYEAQ. The CDR3 consists of 14 residues. The CDR3 region has the DNA TGTGCCAGCAGCTTTCTGGGACAGGGGAACACCATATATTTT. Amino acid sequence: CASSFLGQGNTIYF.

This chain connects TRBV19 to TRBJ1-2; maybe TRBD1 (6 bases). CDR3 size: 15 residues. Germline loops: CDR1 LNHDA, CDR2 SQIVND (reference sequence). Trimming took 0 bases from V and 8 from J, leaving 16 bases between them. The CDR3 region has the DNA TGTGCCAGTAGTATAGATCGGACAGAGGTGGAAGGCTACACCTTC. Amino acids: CASSIDRTEVEGYTF.

The chain carries TRBV11-3 and TRBJ2-1; D uncertain. In germline, CDR1 is SGHNT, CDR2 YENEEA. The CDR3 runs 13 residues. Trimming removed 4 bases at V and 9 bases at J, with 13 bases between. The CDR3 loop is CASSSPPTGEQFF. The DNA for the CDR3 is TGTGCCAGCAGCTCCCCTCCCACCGGTGAGCAGTTCTTC.

The chain has TRBV10-1 and TRBJ2-7; the match to TRBD1 covers 7 bases. The ends lost 6 bases at V and 6 bases at J; junction bases unmatched: 14. Germline CDR1 and CDR2: WNHNN and SYGVQD (reference sequence). The CDR3 is made up of 15 amino acids. This CDR3 is CASSLGQVLYGEQYF. CDR3 coding DNA: TGCGCCAGCAGCCTCGGACAGGTCCTTTATGGCGAGCAGTACTTC.

The rearrangement links TRBV5-4 to TRBJ2-5, with 7 bases that match TRBD1. CDR3 size: 15 residues. With 4 bases clipped from V and 1 base from J, the junction kept 7 bases outside the gene matches. Germline CDR1 SGHNT, CDR2 YYREEE (reference sequence). The DNA of the CDR3 is TGTGCCAGCAGCGCGAAGGACAGGCCCCAAGAGACCCAGTACTTC. It codes for CASSAKDRPQETQYF.

V is TRBV7-2 and J is TRBJ2-3; TRBD2 agrees at 10 bases. CDR1 is SGHTA and CDR2 is FQGNSA in the germline V gene. The J segment lost 0 bases and the V segment lost 8 bases, leaving 11 bases of the junction unmatched. There are 17 residues in the CDR3. CDR3 coding DNA: TGTGCCAGCTGGGGTAGTCTACTAGCGGGGAGCACAGATACGCAGTATTTT. As protein: CASWGSLLAGSTDTQYF. The complete variable domain, with remaining parts taken from reference TRBV7-2 and TRBJ2-3, reads GAGVSQSPSNKVTEKGKDVELRCDPISGHTALYWYRQSLGQGLEFLIYFQGNSAPDKSGLPSDRFSAERTGGSVSTLTIQRTQQEDSAVYLCASWGSLLAGSTDTQYFGPGTRLTVL.

The chain uses TRBV7-2 and TRBJ1-2; the match to TRBD1 covers 8 bases. J gave up 2 bases and V 5 bases, and 4 bases lay outside the gene matches. This CDR3 comprises 14 residues. Germline CDR1 and CDR2: SGHTA and FQGNSA. The DNA of the CDR3 is TGTGCCAGCAGCCAGAGACAGGGGAACTATGGCTACACCTTC. It specifies CASSQRQGNYGYTF.

The rearrangement links TRBV6-5 to TRBJ1-1; TRBD1 matches at 8 bases. The V gene's germline CDR1 is MNHEY and CDR2 SVGAGI. This CDR3 has 15 residues. V dropped 6 bases and J dropped 5; count of bases not matched to a gene: 11. In DNA, the CDR3 is TGTGCCAGCAGGACACCCTCAGGGGGCCGGACTGAAGCTTTCTTT. This codes for CASRTPSGGRTEAFF.

This clone was observed once. The V gene is TRBV2, the J gene TRBJ1-3, with a possible D match to TRBD1 (5 bases). V gave up 4 bases and J gave up 0 bases, with 10 bases separating them. CDR1 is SNHLY, CDR2 FYNNEI, per germline. The length of the CDR3 is 15 residues. The CDR3 loop reads CASSATVTSGNTIYF. The CDR3 bases are TGTGCCAGCAGTGCGACAGTGACCTCTGGAAACACCATATATTTT.

This clone has only a few counts. The chain carries TRBV5-5 and TRBJ2-5; D unresolved. V lost 6 bases to trimming and J lost 1 base, with 16 bases between them. The CDR3 sequence is 15 residues long. CDR1 is SGHKS, CDR2 YYEKEE, per germline (reference sequence). CDR3 region: CASNPNVAVQETQYF. The CDR3 DNA is TGTGCCAGCAACCCCAACGTGGCCGTCCAAGAGACCCAGTACTTC. Full variable domain (missing parts from reference TRBV5-5 and TRBJ2-5): DAGVTQSPTHLIKTRGQQVTLRCSPISGHKSVSWYQQVLGQGPQFIFQYYEKEERGRGNFPDRFSARQFPNYSSELNVNALLLGDSALYLCASNPNVAVQETQYFGPGTRLLVL.

The CDR3 bases are TGTGCCAGCAGCCTGGGACTAGGTTCCTACGAGCAGTACTTC. It is translated as CASSLGLGSYEQYF. V gene TRBV3-1 (or the pseudogene TRBV3-2) combines with J gene TRBJ2-7; 8 bases map to TRBD2. CDR3 length equals 14 residues. V was pared by 4 bases and J by 1 base, with 3 bases of the junction left unmatched. The V gene's germline CDR1 is LGHDT and CDR2 YNNKEL (reference sequence).